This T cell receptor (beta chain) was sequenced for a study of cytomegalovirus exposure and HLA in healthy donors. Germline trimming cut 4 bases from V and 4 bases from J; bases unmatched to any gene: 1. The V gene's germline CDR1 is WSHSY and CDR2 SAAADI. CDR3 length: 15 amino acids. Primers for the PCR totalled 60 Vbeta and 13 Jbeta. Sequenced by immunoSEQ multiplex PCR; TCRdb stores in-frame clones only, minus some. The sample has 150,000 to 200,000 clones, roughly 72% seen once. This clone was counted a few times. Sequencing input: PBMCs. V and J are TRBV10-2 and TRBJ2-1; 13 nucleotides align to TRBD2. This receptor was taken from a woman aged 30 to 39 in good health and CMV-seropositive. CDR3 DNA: TGCGCCAGCAGTGGGACTAGCGGGGGTTACAATGAGCAGTTCTTC. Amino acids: CASSGTSGGYNEQFF.